This T cell receptor beta chain was captured in a study of cytomegalovirus exposure and HLA in healthy donors. Study-level findings and limits: The HLA-A and HLA-B alleles of most subjects were reportedly predicted accurately from TCR beta sequences. It emerged from a later analysis that several of the most significant clusters appeared to be linked to common viral pathogens.

This clone was picked up one time. Antigen unknown. The germline V gene encodes CDR1 SGHTA and CDR2 FQGNSA. V lost 1 base and J 5 bases, leaving 17 bases between the germline ends. CDR3 length: 16 residues. This PCR relied on a set of 60 Vbeta primers and 13 Jbeta primers. Libraries were prepared by immunoSEQ multiplex PCR; TCRdb keeps only in-frame clonotypes and omits some of them. Among 150,000 to 200,000 clones listed, under 85% were seen once. The rearrangement joins TRBV7-2 to TRBJ1-1, with D perhaps TRBD1 (5 bases). Sequenced: PBMCs. The source is a woman aged 25 to 39 in good health and CMV-seronegative. In DNA, the CDR3 is TGTGCCAGCAGCTTAGGACTCGGGGCAGGGAGGACTGAAGCTTTCTTT. Translation: CASSLGLGAGRTEAFF.